This TCR beta chain is drawn from a study of human T cells and chemical hapten exposure. Study context: Recorded diagnoses among the mostly female patients were alopecia areata, totalis or universalis.

A single record per CDR3 protein comes from TCRdb applying MiXCR to the RACE reads. This sample has approximately 370,000 distinct CDR3 sequences; about 5% occur once, and the top ten carry over 7%. The CDR3 covers 15 residues. Trimming cost V 2 bases and J 6 bases, with 19 bases left between them. Per the germline V gene, CDR1 is DFQATT and CDR2 is SNEGSKA (reference sequence). Specified time point: pre-sensitization, week 0. This sample's treatment: therapeutic diphenylcyclopropenone sensitization with weekly scalp DPC. Patients had alopecia, were aged 18 to 70, and were not pregnant. This clonotype has at least ten counts.

The input for sequencing was whole blood, taken in connection with sensitization to the hapten diphenylcyclopropenone (DPC). This TCR derives from a woman between 18 and 30 years old with alopecia areata. Some clones in this sample may be carry-over from other donors' samples. This chain uses TRBV20-1 with TRBJ1-1; perhaps TRBD1 as D (5 bases). Here the CDR3 reads CSARSTGLGVAEAFF. For the CDR3, the DNA is TGCAGTGCTAGAAGCACAGGTTTGGGTGTCGCTGAAGCTTTCTTT.